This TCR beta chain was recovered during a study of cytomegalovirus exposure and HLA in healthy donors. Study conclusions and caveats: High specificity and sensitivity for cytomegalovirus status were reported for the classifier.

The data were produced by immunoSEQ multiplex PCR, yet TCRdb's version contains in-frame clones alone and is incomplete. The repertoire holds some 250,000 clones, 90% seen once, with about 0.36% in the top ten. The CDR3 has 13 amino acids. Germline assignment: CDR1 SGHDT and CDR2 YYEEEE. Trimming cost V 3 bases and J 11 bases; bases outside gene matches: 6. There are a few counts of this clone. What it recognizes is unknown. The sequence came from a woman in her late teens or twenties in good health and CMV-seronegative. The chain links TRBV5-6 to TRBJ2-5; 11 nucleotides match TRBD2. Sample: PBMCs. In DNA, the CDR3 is TGTGCCAGCAGCTGGTCGGCTAGCGGGGGGCAGTACTTC. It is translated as CASSWSASGGQYF.